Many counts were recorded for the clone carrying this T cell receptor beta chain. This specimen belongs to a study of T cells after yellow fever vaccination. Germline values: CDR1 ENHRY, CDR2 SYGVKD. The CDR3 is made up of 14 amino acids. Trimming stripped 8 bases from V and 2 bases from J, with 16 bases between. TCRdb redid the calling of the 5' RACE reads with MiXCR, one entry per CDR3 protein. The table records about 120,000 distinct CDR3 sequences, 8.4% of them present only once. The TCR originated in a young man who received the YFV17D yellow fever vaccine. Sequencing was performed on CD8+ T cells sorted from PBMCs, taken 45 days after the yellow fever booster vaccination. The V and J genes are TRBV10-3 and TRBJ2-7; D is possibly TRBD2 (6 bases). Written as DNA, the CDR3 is TGTGCCATCCGGGGAGTAGCGGACACCTACGAGCAGTACTTC. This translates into CAIRGVADTYEQYF.